The 3 T cell receptor beta chains reported below all come from one sample, sequenced in a study of cytomegalovirus exposure and HLA in healthy donors. In the PCR, 60 Vbeta and 13 Jbeta primers were used. The assay was immunoSEQ multiplex PCR, and TCRdb's table has in-frame clones only and misses some. In the table there are 65,000 to 80,000 clones, 78% of which are singletons. Sequencing was done on a sample of PBMCs. These receptor sequences come from a woman aged 40 to 50 in good health and CMV-seropositive.

V usage is TRBV5-4 and J usage is TRBJ2-5, with D unresolved. CDR1 and CDR2 (germline): SGHNT, YYREEE (reference sequence). Trimming shortened V by 4 bases and J by 4 bases, and 11 bases separated the two germline ends. The CDR3 sequence is 13 residues long. The CDR3 coding sequence is TGTGCCAGCAGCCGAGAGGTGAGAGAGACCCAGTACTTC. Protein product: CASSREVRETQYF.

This clone occurred a few times. The V gene is TRBV27, the J gene TRBJ2-5, with 9 bases that match TRBD2. V shed 4 bases, J shed 5 bases, and the junction held 2 bases outside the gene matches. Per the germline V gene, CDR1 is MNHEY and CDR2 is SMNVEV (reference sequence). The CDR3 runs to 13 residues. DNA of the CDR3: TGTGCCAGCAGTTGGACTAGCGAGGAGACCCAGTACTTC. Encoded protein: CASSWTSEETQYF.

This clone turned up a few times. V and J are TRBV7-2 and TRBJ2-7, with TRBD1 identical over 9 bases. The germline CDR1 and CDR2 sequences are SGHTA and FQGNSA. The V segment lost 5 bases and the J segment 5 bases; nucleotides outside the gene matches: 7. The CDR3 extends over 14 amino acids. The CDR3 sequence: CASSPGTGNHEQYF. As DNA, the CDR3 is TGTGCCAGCAGCCCCGGGACAGGGAACCACGAGCAGTACTTC.